Below are 15 T cell receptor beta chains sequenced from a single sample in a study of T cells expressing NK-cell markers. Reanalyzing the 5' RACE reads, TCRdb keeps one entry per CDR3 protein, without DNA. The repertoire table contains hundreds of thousands of distinct CDR3 sequences. The sequenced sample was blood T cells: a sorted CD56 or NKG2C T cell subset, CD4+ or CD8+ T cells, or bulk PBMC T cells (not recorded which). Receptor source: a man aged 18-75 years in good health.

The rearrangement uses TRBV6-2 or TRBV6-3 and TRBJ2-2. This CDR3 has 14 residues. Germline values: CDR1 MNHEY, CDR2 SVGEGT. The CDR3: CASSYSGFIGELFF.

The rearrangement joins TRBV10-3 to TRBJ1-2. Germline lookup yields CDR1 ENHRY and CDR2 SYGVKD. This CDR3 is 12 amino acids long. The CDR3 region is CAISWDNYGYTF.

This chain joins TRBV20-1 and TRBJ2-5. CDR3 size: 16 residues. From germline, CDR1 is DFQATT and CDR2 SNEGSKA (reference sequence). CDR3 loop: CSASGLLAGNQETQYF.

This chain uses TRBV5-8 with TRBJ2-2; as DNA is missing, the TRBD1 call by TCRdb cannot be tested. CDR3 length: 13 amino acids. The V gene's germline CDR1 is SGHTS and CDR2 YDEGEE. CDR3 sequence: CASSLRPPGELFF.

The gene calls are TRBV5-1 and TRBJ2-7; lacking DNA, the TRBD1 call made by TCRdb goes unchecked. The CDR3 loop spans 15 amino acids. From germline, CDR1 is SGHRS and CDR2 YFSETQ. Here the CDR3 reads CASSLARGDIDEQYF.

This rearrangement joins TRBV5-1 to TRBJ2-7. Looked up from germline, CDR1 is SGHRS and CDR2 is YFSETQ. This CDR3 comprises 16 residues. The CDR3 sequence: CASMRSTYGSSYEQYF. Combining the CDR3 with reference TRBV5-1 and TRBJ2-7 gives the whole variable domain KAGVTQTPRYLIKTRGQQVTLSCSPISGHRSVSWYQQTPGQGLQFLFEYFSETQRNKGNFPGRFSGRQFSNSRSEMNVSTLELGDSALYLCASMRSTYGSSYEQYFGPGTRLTVT.

The rearrangement joins TRBV20-1 to TRBJ1-5. The germline V gene has CDR1 DFQATT and CDR2 SNEGSKA (reference sequence). This CDR3 comprises 15 residues. This CDR3 is CSARDLRGLEQPQHF.

CDR3 region: CASSLNNNQPQHF. The J gene is TRBJ1-5, the V gene TRBV28. The CDR3 consists of 13 residues. The germline gives CDR1 MDHEN, CDR2 SYDVKM.

The chain has TRBV20-1 and TRBJ2-1; the TRBD1 assignment by TCRdb is unverifiable without DNA. The germline CDR1 and CDR2 sequences are DFQATT and SNEGSKA (reference sequence). The CDR3 extends over 16 amino acids. The CDR3 loop reads CSASAPGTVSYNEQFF.

J is TRBJ2-7 and V is TRBV7-8; the D call from TCRdb, TRBD1, cannot be confirmed without DNA. The CDR3 sequence is 16 residues long. Germline V gene lookup returns CDR1 SGHVS and CDR2 FQNEAQ. The CDR3: CASSYPKGPITYEQYF.

The CDR3: CASSLGSGGDTDTQYF. This chain joins TRBV5-1 and TRBJ2-3; TCRdb outputs TRBD2, but without DNA this stays unchecked. The CDR3 length is 16 residues. CDR1 SGHRS and CDR2 YFSETQ come from the germline V gene.

The rearrangement joins TRBV6-5 to TRBJ2-2; with no DNA, the TCRdb D assignment of TRBD1 cannot be verified. CDR1 is MNHEY, CDR2 SVGAGI, per germline. The CDR3 totals 16 residues. CDR3 residues: CASRGGGGRKTGELFF.

V gene TRBV3-1 combines with J gene TRBJ2-5; TCRdb's assignment of TRBD2 cannot be checked, as there is no DNA. The CDR3 is 15 amino acids. The germline gives CDR1 LGHDT, CDR2 YNNKEL (reference sequence). The CDR3 here is CASSQGRGGRQTQYF.

The gene calls are TRBV20-1 and TRBJ1-2; lacking DNA, the TRBD1 call made by TCRdb goes unchecked. The CDR3 is 12 amino acids. Germline V gene lookup returns CDR1 DFQATT and CDR2 SNEGSKA (reference sequence). The CDR3 is CSARRREGGYTF.

V is TRBV12-3 or TRBV12-4 and J is TRBJ1-1; the D call of TRBD1 rests on TCRdb alone, since no DNA is present to check it. This CDR3 spans 14 amino acids. CDR3 loop: CASSPLIQGTEAFF.